Sequencing of this TCR beta chain was carried out in a study of identical twins. This clonotype was recorded a few times. The antigen remains unidentified. In every case, the donor was a healthy Caucasian. J gave up 2 bases and V 2 bases, and 4 bases lay outside the gene matches. Germline V gives CDR1 MNHEY, CDR2 SVGAGI. The CDR3 totals 16 residues. TCRdb re-analysed the 5' RACE reads in MiXCR, keeping a single row per CDR3 protein. In the table there are about 890,000 distinct CDR3 sequences, around 12% of which are singletons. Study observations and caveats: Zero-insertion analyses might be partly confounded by invariant T cells like MAIT and iNKT. Compared with unrelated sharing, twin-shared out-of-frame alpha sequences had more low-probability sequences.

This sample was shared with a second study, whose subject was yellow fever vaccine responses in identical twins. That source adds: Vaccine-induced T cell responses in twins were reportedly observed to appear partly convergent, partly personalized.

Sequenced input: PBMCs. The clonotype was recovered from a woman aged 18-29 years in good health. J is TRBJ2-1 and V is TRBV6-5; 9 bases match TRBD1. The DNA of the CDR3 is TGTGCCAGCAGTTACAGGGGACAGGGCCCCTACAATGAGCAGTTCTTC. Residues: CASSYRGQGPYNEQFF.